This T cell receptor beta chain was profiled in a study of identical twins (dated by TCRdb to 2016 to 2017). As for the study more broadly: To test whether fetal clonotypes persist, this study deep-sequenced TCR alpha and beta repertoires from monozygotic twins, from unrelated adults of various ages, and from cord blood. Replicate twin experiments were performed at different times using different library preparation protocols to rule out contamination.

Every donor in the study was a healthy Caucasian. Library preparation employed 5' RACE. Sequenced using an Illumina HiSeq 2000. A universal primer binding site was introduced by template switching, and a unique molecular identifier was present in the final cDNA, enabling accurate counting of TCR cDNA molecules. Specific primers in the conserved constant-segment region were used to synthesize first-strand cDNA for the TCR alpha and beta chains. Each cDNA library was double barcoded, with a SMART-Mk sample barcode plus Illumina barcodes, to control for contamination. TruSeq adapter sequences, together with Illumina sample barcodes, were added in two successive PCR steps. Sequencing of the TCR alpha and beta cDNA libraries was done on the Illumina HiSeq platform using custom primers. Per the source publication's procedure: MiGEC processed the raw reads to extract unique molecular identifiers, while MiXCR was used to determine the CDR3 positions. For each individual, recombination models were inferred using an EM algorithm with the repgenHMM and IGoR tools. Shared clonotypes were analyzed with the tcR package in R, and sharing was normalized by the product of cloneset sizes. To study raw recombination free of thymic and clonal selection effects, out-of-frame nonproductive sequences were analyzed. TCRdb itself trimmed the public reads at Q25 with fastp, ran MiXCR and retained productive beta chains. Each CDR3 protein gets just one entry, which takes the most common genes and DNA from the rows behind it. TCRdb's processing, not the authors', yielded these V and J calls. The sample table contains around 1.7 million distinct CDR3 sequences; only one count was recorded for around 33% of them. The ten most abundant clones make up roughly 0.3% of the sample.

Study-level results and caveats: Fewer insertions were carried by abundant cord blood beta clonotypes; a weaker similar trend was observed in young adult naive repertoires, while no such trend was observed in memory repertoires. Because the same donors could not be followed over many years, the conclusions depended on cross-sectional statistical analysis. Recombination models systematically underestimated out-of-frame TCR alpha sharing in monozygotic twins but agreed with sharing between unrelated individuals. Compared with coincidental sharing between unrelated individuals, out-of-frame TCR alpha sequences shared between twins showed an excess of sequences with low generation probability. A weaker excess of twin sharing was found in beta out-of-frame sequences because the signal-to-noise ratio was lowered by fewer shared sequences. Zero-insertion analyses could be partly confounded by invariant T cells such as MAIT and iNKT, although diverse VJ usage argued against such confounding for most clonotypes.

In this sample, this clonotype turned up a few times. Its antigen is currently not known. Base quality data are lacking; no much larger clone is found one base away. As encoded in the germline V gene (reference sequence), CDR1 is MNHEY while CDR2 is SMNVEV. Measured from the cysteine to the phenylalanine, the CDR3 is 17 residues long. Only the CDR3 part of the read is kept: 51 bases, read in frame from the first base. V was cut back by 2 bases and J by 0 bases, leaving a gap of 15 bases between them. Sequenced material: cord blood. This clonotype was sampled from a newborn girl in good health. The chain uses TRBV27 and TRBJ2-3, with a tentative D call of TRBD1 or TRBD2, each matching 5 bases. The DNA sequence is as follows: TGTGCCAGCAGTTTAGATTACCACGGGGCTAGCACAGATACGCAGTATTTT. The translation is CASSLDYHGASTDTQYF.